One and the same sample provided the 5 T cell receptor beta chains below, sequenced in a study of T cell responses to AZD1222 COVID-19 vaccine. Produced via immunoSEQ multiplex PCR; TCRdb's table is partial and in-frame only. The sample consists of some 120,000 clones, about nine tenths of them appearing once. The starting material was peripheral blood, obtained on day 0 of AZD1222 vaccination. The receptor set was obtained from an adult in good health.

This clone was counted a few times. The CDR3 is CASSLGREKAFF. The CDR3 region has the DNA TGTGCCAGCAGTTTGGGCAGGGAGAAAGCTTTCTTT. The chain links TRBV12-3 or TRBV12-4 to TRBJ1-1; TRBD1 is a possible D gene (5 bases). Deletions cut 3 bases from V and 9 bases from J, with 11 bases between. This CDR3 comprises 12 residues.

The CDR3 sequence is CASSEAGGPYEQYF. CDR3 bases: TGTGCCAGCAGTGAAGCGGGGGGCCCCTACGAGCAGTACTTC. V and J are TRBV6-1 and TRBJ2-7; D may match TRBD1 or TRBD2 (6 bases each). Per the germline V gene, CDR1 is MNHNS and CDR2 is SASEGT. V was pared by 0 bases and J by 2 bases, with 8 bases between. The CDR3 spans 14 residues.

This chain connects TRBV27 to TRBJ2-7; the D is unclear. The V gene lost 2 bases and the J gene lost 4 bases, with 9 bases spanning the gap. The CDR3 spans 13 residues. Germline CDR1 MNHEY, CDR2 SMNVEV (reference sequence). The CDR3 coding sequence is TGTGCCAGCAGTTTAGGAAAACCTTACGAGCAGTACTTC. This sequence encodes CASSLGKPYEQYF.

V is TRBV6-5 and J is TRBJ2-5, with TRBD2 matching 10 bases. The CDR3 contains 15 residues. Looked up from germline, CDR1 is MNHEY and CDR2 is SVGAGI. With 5 bases clipped from V and 5 bases from J, the junction kept 8 bases outside the gene matches. CDR3 residues: CASSHSGGRVETQYF. DNA for the CDR3: TGTGCCAGCAGTCATAGCGGGGGGCGTGTGGAGACCCAGTACTTC.

V and J are TRBV6-2 or TRBV6-3 and TRBJ1-5, with D unclear. Trimming took off 0 bases at V and 4 bases at J, with 10 bases between the two ends. The V gene's germline CDR1 is MNHEY and CDR2 SVGEGT. The CDR3 totals 15 residues. CDR3 in DNA: TGTGCCAGCAGTTACTCGGCGACGAAAAATCAGCCCCAGCATTTT. It specifies CASSYSATKNQPQHF.